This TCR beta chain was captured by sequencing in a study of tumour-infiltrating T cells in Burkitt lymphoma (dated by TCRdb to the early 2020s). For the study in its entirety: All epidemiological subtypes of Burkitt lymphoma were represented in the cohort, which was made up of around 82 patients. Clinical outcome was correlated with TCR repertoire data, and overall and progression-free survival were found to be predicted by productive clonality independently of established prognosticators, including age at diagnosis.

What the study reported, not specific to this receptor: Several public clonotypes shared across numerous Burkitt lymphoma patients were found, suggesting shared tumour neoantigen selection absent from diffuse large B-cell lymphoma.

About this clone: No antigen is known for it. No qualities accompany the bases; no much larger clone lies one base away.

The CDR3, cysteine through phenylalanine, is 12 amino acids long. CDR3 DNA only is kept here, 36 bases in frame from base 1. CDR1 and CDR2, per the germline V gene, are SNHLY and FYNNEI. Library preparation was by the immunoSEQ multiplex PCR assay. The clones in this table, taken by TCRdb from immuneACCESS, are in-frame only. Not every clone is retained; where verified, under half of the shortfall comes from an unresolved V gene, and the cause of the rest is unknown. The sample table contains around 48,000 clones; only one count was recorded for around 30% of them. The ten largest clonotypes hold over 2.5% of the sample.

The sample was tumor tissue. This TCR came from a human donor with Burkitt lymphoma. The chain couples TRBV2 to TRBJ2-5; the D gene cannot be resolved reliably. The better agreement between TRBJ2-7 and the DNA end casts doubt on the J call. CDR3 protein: CASSESAYEQYF. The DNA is TGTGCCAGCAGTGAATCGGCCTACGAGCAGTACTTC.